This entry features one TCR beta chain sequence. Its antigen is currently unknown. At survey level, the immunoSEQ assay was run in its v3.0 version. Sequencing was performed with immunoSEQ multiplex PCR; in TCRdb, only in-frame clones are kept and a portion is missing. Here the sample spans 25,000 to 35,000 clones, about 86% being singletons. The sample belongs to a study of long-term antiretroviral therapy in people with HIV. This CDR3 contains 13 residues. V dropped 5 bases and J dropped 6 bases, with 11 bases sitting between them. Germline CDR1 SGHAT, CDR2 FQNNGV. Study-level results: Repertoires with HIV possessed tighter CDR3 length spans than those of controls. The study collected no data on ART adherence, viral resistance or therapy changes.

At minimum, one pre-ART and two post-ART PBMC samples were obtained from each donor. This specimen was unsorted PBMCs, taken 0.8 years after starting antiretroviral therapy. This rearrangement joins TRBV11-2 to TRBJ1-5; D gene ambiguous. This clonotype was obtained from a woman in her twenties or thirties with HIV. The CDR3 loop reads CASSLIWGQPQHF. The DNA for the CDR3 is TGTGCCAGCAGCCTAATTTGGGGTCAGCCCCAGCATTTT.